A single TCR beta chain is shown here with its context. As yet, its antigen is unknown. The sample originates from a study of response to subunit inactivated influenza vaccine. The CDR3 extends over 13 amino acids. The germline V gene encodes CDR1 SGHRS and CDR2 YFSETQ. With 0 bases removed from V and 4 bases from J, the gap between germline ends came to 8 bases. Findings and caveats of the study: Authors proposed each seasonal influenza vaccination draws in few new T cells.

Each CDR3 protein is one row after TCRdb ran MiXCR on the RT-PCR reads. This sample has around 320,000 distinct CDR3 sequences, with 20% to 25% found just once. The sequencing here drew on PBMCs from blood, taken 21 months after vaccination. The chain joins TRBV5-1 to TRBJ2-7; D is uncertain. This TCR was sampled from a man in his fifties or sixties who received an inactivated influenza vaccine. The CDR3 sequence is CASSLGGVYEQYF. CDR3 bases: TGCGCCAGCAGCTTGGGCGGCGTTTACGAGCAGTACTTC. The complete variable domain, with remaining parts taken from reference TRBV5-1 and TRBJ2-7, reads KAGVTQTPRYLIKTRGQQVTLSCSPISGHRSVSWYQQTPGQGLQFLFEYFSETQRNKGNFPGRFSGRQFSNSRSEMNVSTLELGDSALYLCASSLGGVYEQYFGPGTRLTVT.